This T cell receptor (beta chain) was found in a study of cytomegalovirus exposure and HLA in healthy donors. Germline V CDR1 and CDR2: MNHNS, SASEGT. The length of the CDR3 is 12 residues. In the PCR, 60 Vbeta and 13 Jbeta primers were used. Produced via immunoSEQ multiplex PCR; TCRdb's table is partial and in-frame only. The sample holds around 110,000 clones; approximately 82% are singletons and the top ten take roughly 2.5%. Sequenced input: PBMCs. The receptor's source is a man between 40 and 49 years old in good health and CMV-seronegative. This chain connects TRBV6-1 to TRBJ2-5; D not certain. The last part of the DNA fits TRBJ2-7 better; the J call may be wrong. The CDR3 sequence is CASSDNSYEQYF. Here the CDR3 DNA reads TGTGCCAGCAGTGACAACTCCTACGAGCAGTACTTC.